Shown below are 14 T cell receptor beta chains from a single sample sequenced in a study of T cell repertoires in cytomegalovirus infection. No antigens are known for them. A single record per CDR3 protein comes from TCRdb applying MiXCR to the reads. The table lists about 500,000 distinct CDR3 sequences, roughly a third of them singletons, with under 20% in the top ten. Sequences were derived from cultured PBMCs, sampled from culture after CMV antigen stimulation. These receptors originate from a human donor in good health (CMV status not recorded). Some clones in this sample may be carry-over from other donors' samples.

V is TRBV10-2 and J is TRBJ1-6; D unresolved. CDR1 and CDR2 (germline): WSHSY, SAAADI. Trimming removed 7 bases from V and 9 bases from J, with 13 bases in between. The CDR3 spans 13 residues. Written as DNA, the CDR3 is TGCGCCAGCAACCTACTATCAAGTTCACCCCTCCACTTT. This translates into CASNLLSSSPLHF.

The chain couples TRBV7-9 to TRBJ2-3; maybe TRBD2 (6 bases). V lost 5 bases and J lost 6, with 15 bases in between. The CDR3 is 14 residues long. The germline gives CDR1 SEHNR, CDR2 FQNEAQ (reference sequence). CDR3 bases: TGTGCCAGCAGCCCCGGGACTCCAATGGATACGCAGTATTTT. The encoded protein is CASSPGTPMDTQYF.

Only a few counts were recorded for this clonotype. The J gene is TRBJ2-1, the V gene TRBV6-6; D call uncertain. The CDR3 is 15 amino acids. Trimming pared 5 bases from V and 0 bases from J, leaving 11 bases between. Germline assignment: CDR1 MNHNY and CDR2 SVGAGI (reference sequence). CDR3 region: CASSKDGSSYNEQFF. CDR3 bases: TGTGCCAGCAGTAAGGACGGCAGCTCCTACAATGAGCAGTTCTTC.

The chain has TRBV5-5 and TRBJ1-6, with 7 bases aligning to TRBD1. Germline CDR1 SGHKS, CDR2 YYEKEE (reference sequence). The CDR3 sequence is 17 residues long. The V and J ends lost 1 base and 6 bases, in that order; junction bases with no gene match: 10. The CDR3 DNA is TGTGCCAGCAGCTTGCGTTCCGATGACAGGGTTAATTCACCCCTCCACTTT. Translating it yields CASSLRSDDRVNSPLHF.

The gene calls are TRBV20-1 and TRBJ2-1; TRBD2 might be the D (5 bases). The CDR3 loop spans 14 amino acids. V was shortened by 1 base and J by 0 bases, with 7 bases between the two germline ends. CDR1 is DFQATT and CDR2 is SNEGSKA in the germline V gene (reference sequence). The CDR3 nucleotides are TGCAGTGCTAGAGTGGGGAGCTCCTACAATGAGCAGTTCTTC. It yields the protein CSARVGSSYNEQFF.

On this clonotype itself: The DNA is left out, because the CDR3 cannot be placed on it with certainty; the CDR3 is given as TCRdb lists it. The chain employs TRBV28 and TRBJ1-2. The CDR3 contains 15 residues when both ends are counted. Germline-derived CDR1 and CDR2 are MDHEN and SYDVKM. The CDR3 protein is CASSLGMGGGSGYTF.

The CDR3 here is CSARDQKREGLAGELFF. DNA for the CDR3: TGCAGTGCTAGAGATCAGAAGCGGGAGGGCCTCGCCGGGGAGCTGTTTTTT. V gene TRBV20-1 combines with J gene TRBJ2-2; 10 bases are shared with TRBD2. The CDR3 is 17 residues long. Germline V gene lookup returns CDR1 DFQATT and CDR2 SNEGSKA (reference sequence). V lost 0 bases to trimming and J lost 6 bases; unmatched junction nucleotides: 10.

The chain carries TRBV28 and TRBJ2-3; 8 nucleotides agree with TRBD1. V shed 6 bases, J shed 5 bases, and the junction held 13 bases outside the gene matches. Germline V gene lookup returns CDR1 MDHEN and CDR2 SYDVKM. The CDR3 covers 16 residues. The CDR3 loop is CASSSRWDRIGDTQYF. CDR3 in DNA: TGTGCCAGCAGCTCCCGTTGGGACAGGATCGGAGATACGCAGTATTTT.

At least ten counts were recorded for this clonotype. The J gene is TRBJ1-1, the V gene TRBV7-2; D is unclear. From germline, CDR1 is SGHTA and CDR2 FQGNSA. Between the trimmed V and J ends, which lost 3 bases and 1 base, there was a span of 6 bases. The CDR3 consists of 13 residues. The chain's CDR3 is CASSLDSNTEAFF. DNA of the CDR3: TGTGCCAGCAGCTTGGACTCGAACACTGAAGCTTTCTTT.

This clonotype has a handful of counts. The CDR3 DNA reads as TGTGCCAGCAAAACAGGGGTCAAAAACTATGGCTACACCTTC. Translating it yields CASKTGVKNYGYTF. The chain has TRBV28 and TRBJ1-2; 7 bases align to TRBD1. The CDR3 is 14 residues long. The V gene end was trimmed by 7 bases and the J gene end by 2 bases; junction bases not matched to a gene: 7. Germline values: CDR1 MDHEN, CDR2 SYDVKM.

This chain joins TRBV4-2 and TRBJ1-6; 9 nucleotides align to TRBD1. Per germline, CDR1 LGHNA and CDR2 YNFKEQ. This CDR3 spans 14 amino acids. The trim removed 4 bases at V and 8 bases at J, leaving 3 bases unmatched. DNA of the CDR3: TGTGCCAGCAGCCGTACAGGGGGCGATTCACCCCTCCACTTT. Its protein product is CASSRTGGDSPLHF.

This clonotype was picked up many times. This chain connects TRBV7-8 to TRBJ1-6; D possibly corresponds to TRBD1 (5 bases). Deletions cut 3 bases from V and 8 bases from J, with 17 bases between. The germline CDR1 and CDR2 sequences are SGHVS and FQNEAQ. The CDR3 loop spans 16 amino acids. CDR3 sequence (DNA): TGTGCCAGCAGCTTGCGGCAGGGACTTGATGATTCACCCCTCCACTTT. The encoded protein is CASSLRQGLDDSPLHF. The whole variable domain, filled in from reference TRBV7-8 and TRBJ1-6, reads GAGVSQSPRYKVAKRGQDVALRCDPISGHVSLFWYQQALGQGPEFLTYFQNEAQLDKSGLPSDRFFAERPEGSVSTLKIQRTQQEDSAVYLCASSLRQGLDDSPLHFGNGTRLTVT.

The CDR3 is CASSLFASGSRNEQFF. Here the CDR3 DNA reads TGTGCCAGCAGTTTATTTGCTAGCGGGAGTAGGAATGAGCAGTTCTTC. The chain has TRBV28 and TRBJ2-1; 10 bases match TRBD2. The CDR3 contains 16 residues. CDR1 and CDR2 (germline): MDHEN, SYDVKM. Trimming at V came to 1 base and at J to 7 bases, leaving 7 bases not matched to a gene.

This clonotype was counted a single time. V usage is TRBV7-2 and J usage is TRBJ1-2, with TRBD1 identical over 7 bases. CDR3 length: 13 amino acids. Germline assignment: CDR1 SGHTA and CDR2 FQGNSA. V trimming: 6 bases; J trimming: 2 bases; junction bases outside the gene matches: 3. The DNA of the CDR3 is TGTGCCAGCAGAACAGGGGAAAACTATGGCTACACCTTC. Its protein product is CASRTGENYGYTF.